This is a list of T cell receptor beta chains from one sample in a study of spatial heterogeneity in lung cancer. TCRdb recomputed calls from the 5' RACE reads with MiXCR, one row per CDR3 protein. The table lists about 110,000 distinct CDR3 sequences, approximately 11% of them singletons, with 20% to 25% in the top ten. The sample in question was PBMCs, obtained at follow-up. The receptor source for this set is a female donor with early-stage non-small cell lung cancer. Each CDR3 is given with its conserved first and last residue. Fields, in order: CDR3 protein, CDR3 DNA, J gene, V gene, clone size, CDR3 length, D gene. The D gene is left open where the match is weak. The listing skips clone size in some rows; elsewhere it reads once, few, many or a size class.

CDR3: CASSPRGQGNTEAFF
DNA: TGTGCCAGCAGCCCCCGGGGACAGGGGAACACTGAAGCTTTCTTT
J: TRBJ1-1
V: TRBV28
size: few
length: 15
D: TRBD1

CDR3: CASSGGQGLSGYTF
DNA: TGCGCCAGCAGCGGGGGACAGGGACTTTCTGGCTACACCTTC
J: TRBJ1-2
V: TRBV5-1
size: few
length: 14
D: TRBD1

CDR3: CASSLDGQAGYEQYF
DNA: TGCGCCAGCAGCTTGGATGGTCAGGCCGGCTACGAGCAGTACTTC
J: TRBJ2-7
V: TRBV5-1
size: -
length: 15
D: -

CDR3: CASSWGRDQPQHF
DNA: TGTGCCAGCAGCTGGGGTCGGGATCAGCCCCAGCATTTT
J: TRBJ1-5
V: TRBV12-3/TRBV12-4
size: many
length: 13
D: -

CDR3: CASSQVLAGLPNGDTQYF
DNA: TGCGCCAGCAGCCAAGTTCTAGCGGGACTACCCAACGGAGATACGCAGTATTTT
J: TRBJ2-3
V: TRBV4-1
size: -
length: 18
D: TRBD2

CDR3: CASAGGPIEGNEQFF
DNA: TGTGCCAGCGCGGGAGGGCCGATCGAGGGCAATGAGCAGTTCTTC
J: TRBJ2-1
V: TRBV27
size: few
length: 15
D: TRBD2

CDR3: CASSLGHPNTGELFF
DNA: TGCGCCAGCAGCTTGGGACATCCGAACACCGGGGAGCTGTTTTTT
J: TRBJ2-2
V: TRBV5-1
size: few
length: 15
D: -

CDR3: CASSLEGKGADTQYF
DNA: TGCGCCAGCAGCTTGGAGGGTAAGGGCGCAGATACGCAGTATTTT
J: TRBJ2-3
V: TRBV5-1
size: -
length: 15
D: -

CDR3: CASSFRYEQYF
DNA: TGCGCCAGCAGCTTTCGTTACGAGCAGTACTTC
J: TRBJ2-7
V: TRBV5-1
size: -
length: 11
D: -

CDR3: CAISESGAGISTDTQYF
DNA: TGTGCCATCAGTGAGTCCGGAGCGGGAATTAGCACAGATACGCAGTATTTT
J: TRBJ2-3
V: TRBV10-3
size: -
length: 17
D: TRBD2

CDR3: CASSADRGQNIQYF
DNA: TGCGCCAGCAGCGCAGACAGGGGCCAAAACATTCAGTACTTC
J: TRBJ2-4
V: TRBV10-2
size: -
length: 14
D: TRBD1

CDR3: CASSLRHANEKLFF
DNA: TGTGCCAGCAGCCTGCGCCACGCTAATGAAAAACTGTTTTTT
J: TRBJ1-4
V: TRBV3-1
size: many
length: 14
D: -

CDR3: CASSLTASGSTDTQYF
DNA: TGTGCCAGCAGCTTGACGGCTAGCGGTAGCACAGATACGCAGTATTTT
J: TRBJ2-3
V: TRBV5-4
size: -
length: 16
D: TRBD2

CDR3: CASSPPNRGTDTQYF
DNA: TGTGCCAGCAGCCCACCCAATCGTGGCACAGATACGCAGTATTTT
J: TRBJ2-3
V: TRBV3-1
size: many
length: 15
D: -

CDR3: CASSLTGPQETQYF
DNA: TGTGCCAGCAGCTTAACAGGGCCCCAAGAGACCCAGTACTTC
J: TRBJ2-5
V: TRBV7-3
size: few
length: 14
D: -

CDR3: CASSITTYGYTF
DNA: TGTGCCAGCAGCATAACAACCTATGGCTACACCTTC
J: TRBJ1-2
V: TRBV6-1
size: few
length: 12
D: -

CDR3: CAISESVNTGELFF
DNA: TGTGCCATCAGTGAGTCGGTAAACACCGGGGAGCTGTTTTTT
J: TRBJ2-2
V: TRBV10-3
size: few
length: 14
D: -

CDR3: CASSLKGVNTGQTYNEQFF
DNA: TGTGCCAGCAGCTTAAAGGGGGTCAATACGGGACAGACCTACAATGAGCAGTTCTTC
J: TRBJ2-1
V: TRBV11-2
size: few
length: 19
D: TRBD1

CDR3: CASSLAGQGYNEQFF
DNA: TGTGCCAGCAGCTTAGCTGGACAGGGGTACAATGAGCAGTTCTTC
J: TRBJ2-1
V: TRBV11-3
size: -
length: 15
D: TRBD1

CDR3: CASSPRRGGNQPQHF
DNA: TGTGCCAGCAGTCCACGCAGGGGTGGCAATCAGCCCCAGCATTTT
J: TRBJ1-5
V: TRBV12-3/TRBV12-4
size: few
length: 15
D: -

CDR3: CASSVLAFTGELFF
DNA: TGCGCCAGCAGTGTCCTAGCGTTCACCGGGGAGCTGTTTTTT
J: TRBJ2-2
V: TRBV10-1
size: -
length: 14
D: -

CDR3: CASSPEGQGHSF
DNA: TGCGCCAGCAGCCCGGAGGGACAGGGTCATAGCTTC
J: TRBJ2-7
V: TRBV5-1
size: -
length: 12
D: TRBD1